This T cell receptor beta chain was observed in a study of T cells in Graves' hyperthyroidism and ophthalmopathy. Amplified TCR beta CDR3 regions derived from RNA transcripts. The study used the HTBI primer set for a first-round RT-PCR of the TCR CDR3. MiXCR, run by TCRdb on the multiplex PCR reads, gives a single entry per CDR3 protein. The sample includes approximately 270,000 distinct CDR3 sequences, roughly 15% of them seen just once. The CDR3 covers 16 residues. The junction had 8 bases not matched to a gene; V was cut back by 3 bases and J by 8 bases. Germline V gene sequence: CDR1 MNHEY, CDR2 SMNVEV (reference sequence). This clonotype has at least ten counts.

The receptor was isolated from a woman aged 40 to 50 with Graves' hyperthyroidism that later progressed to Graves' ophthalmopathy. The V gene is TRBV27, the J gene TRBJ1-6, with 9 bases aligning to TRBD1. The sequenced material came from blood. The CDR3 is CASSLGTGNFDSPLHF. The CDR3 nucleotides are TGTGCCAGCAGTTTGGGGACAGGGAATTTTGATTCACCCCTCCACTTT.